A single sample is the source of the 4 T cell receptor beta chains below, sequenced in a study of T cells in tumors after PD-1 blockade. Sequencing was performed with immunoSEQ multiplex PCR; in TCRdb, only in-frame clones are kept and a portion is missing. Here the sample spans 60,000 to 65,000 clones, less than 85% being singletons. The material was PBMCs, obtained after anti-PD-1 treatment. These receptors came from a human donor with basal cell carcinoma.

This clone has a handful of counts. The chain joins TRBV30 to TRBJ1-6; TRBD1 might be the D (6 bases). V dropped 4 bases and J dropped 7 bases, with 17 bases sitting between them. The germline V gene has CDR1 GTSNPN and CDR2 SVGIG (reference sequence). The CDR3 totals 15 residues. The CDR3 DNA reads TGTGCCTGGAACCCGTTTACAGGGCCCAATTCACCCCTCCACTTT. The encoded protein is CAWNPFTGPNSPLHF.

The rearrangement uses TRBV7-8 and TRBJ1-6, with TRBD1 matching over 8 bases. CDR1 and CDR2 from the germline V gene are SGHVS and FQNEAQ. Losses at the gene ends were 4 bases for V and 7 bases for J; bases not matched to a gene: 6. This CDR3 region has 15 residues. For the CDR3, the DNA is TGTGCCAGCAGCTCACTTACAGGGGGGAATTCACCCCTCCACTTT. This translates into CASSSLTGGNSPLHF.

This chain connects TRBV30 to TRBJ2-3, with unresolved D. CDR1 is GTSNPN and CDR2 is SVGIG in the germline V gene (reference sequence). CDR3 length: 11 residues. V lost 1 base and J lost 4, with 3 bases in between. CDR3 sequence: CAWSAPDTQYF. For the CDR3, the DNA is TGTGCCTGGAGTGCCCCAGATACGCAGTATTTT.

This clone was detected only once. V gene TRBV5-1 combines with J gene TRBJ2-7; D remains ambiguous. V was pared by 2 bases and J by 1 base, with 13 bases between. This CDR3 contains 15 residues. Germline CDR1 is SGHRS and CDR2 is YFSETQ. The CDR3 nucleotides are TGCGCCAGCAGCTTCGGAACAGATGCATCCTACGAGCAGTACTTC. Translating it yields CASSFGTDASYEQYF.